This entry features one T cell receptor beta chain sequence. These data belong to a study of PD-L1 blockade in urothelial cancer. Overall study context: Researchers looked at the blood 3 weeks (second dose) and 6 weeks after treatment began.

Synthetic templates analogous to TCR were spiked into all PCRs individually. Here immunoSEQ multiplex PCR was the method, and the copy in TCRdb shows in-frame clones only, minus some. The sample gives about 120,000 clones, approximately 90% of which show up once; more than 1.5% is in the top ten. Described time point: peripheral blood 6 weeks after treatment start. The sequence was obtained from a man aged 55 to 70 with urothelial cancer. The sample here was PBMCs, taken around atezolizumab (anti-PD-L1) treatment.

CDR3 in amino acids: CASHPPEGRPSYEQYF. For the CDR3, the DNA is TGTGCCAGCCACCCGCCGGAGGGGCGACCCTCCTACGAGCAGTACTTC. The V call is TRBV25-1, the J call TRBJ2-7, with D tentatively TRBD2 (6 bases). The germline gives CDR1 MGHDK, CDR2 SYGVNS. V was cut by 8 bases and J by 0 bases, with 20 bases left in between. This CDR3 is built from 16 residues.